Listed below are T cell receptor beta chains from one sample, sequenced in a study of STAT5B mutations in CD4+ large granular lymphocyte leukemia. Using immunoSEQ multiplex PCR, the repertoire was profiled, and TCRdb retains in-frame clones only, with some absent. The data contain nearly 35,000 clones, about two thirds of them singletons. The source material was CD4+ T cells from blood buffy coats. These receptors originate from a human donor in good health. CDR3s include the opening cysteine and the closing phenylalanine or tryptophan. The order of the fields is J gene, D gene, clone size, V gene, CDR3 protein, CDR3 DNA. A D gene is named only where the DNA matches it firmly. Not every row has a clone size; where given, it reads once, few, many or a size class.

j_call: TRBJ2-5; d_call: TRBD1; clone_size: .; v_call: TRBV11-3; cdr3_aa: CASSLWTGMQETQYF; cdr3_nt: TGTGCCAGCAGCTTATGGACAGGGATGCAAGAGACCCAGTACTTC
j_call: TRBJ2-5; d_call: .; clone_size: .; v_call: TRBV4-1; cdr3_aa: CASSQTLGETQYF; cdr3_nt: TGCGCCAGCAGCCAAACCCTTGGAGAGACCCAGTACTTC
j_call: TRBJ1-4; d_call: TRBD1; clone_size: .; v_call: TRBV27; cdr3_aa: CASSPGQGALNEKLFF; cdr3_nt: TGTGCCAGCAGTCCGGGACAGGGGGCGCTTAATGAAAAACTGTTTTTT
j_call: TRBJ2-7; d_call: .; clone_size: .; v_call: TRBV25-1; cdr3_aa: CASSDRLLSYEQYF; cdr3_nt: TGTGCCAGCAGTGACAGGCTCCTCTCCTACGAGCAGTACTTC
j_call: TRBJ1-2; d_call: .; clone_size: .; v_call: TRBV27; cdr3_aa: CASSLGWESSRYTF; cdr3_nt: TGTGCCAGCAGTCTCGGCTGGGAGAGCTCGCGCTACACCTTC
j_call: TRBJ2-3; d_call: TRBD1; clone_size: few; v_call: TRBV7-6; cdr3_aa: CASSQGQGAGDTQYF; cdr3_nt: TGTGCCAGCAGCCAAGGACAGGGGGCTGGGGATACGCAGTATTTT
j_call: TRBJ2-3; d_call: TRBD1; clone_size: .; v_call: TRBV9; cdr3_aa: CASSVAPGGTGVDTQYF; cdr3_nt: TGTGCCAGCAGCGTAGCTCCGGGTGGGACAGGGGTGGATACGCAGTATTTT
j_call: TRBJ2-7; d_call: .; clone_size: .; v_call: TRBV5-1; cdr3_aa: CASSFGGALSYEQYF; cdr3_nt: TGCGCCAGCAGTTTTGGGGGGGCGCTCTCCTACGAGCAGTACTTC
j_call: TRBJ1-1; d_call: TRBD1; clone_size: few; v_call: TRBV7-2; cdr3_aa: CASSLREGTGAVTEAFF; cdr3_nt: TGTGCCAGCAGCTTACGAGAGGGGACAGGGGCGGTCACTGAAGCTTTCTTT
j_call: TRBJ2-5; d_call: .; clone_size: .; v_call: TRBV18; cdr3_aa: CASSPPGAFQETQYF; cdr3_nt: TGTGCCAGCTCACCACCGGGGGCCTTTCAAGAGACCCAGTACTTC